The present T cell receptor (beta chain) was sequenced within a study of OX40 agonist ivuxolimab in advanced cancers. Regarding the study in general: Ivuxolimab was a fully human IgG2 agonistic monoclonal antibody targeting the costimulatory receptor OX40 (CD134). In the dose-escalation cohort, 75% to 90% of patients were male, and the mean age was approximately 60 years with a range of about 23 to 79. Peripheral TCRbeta sequencing was intended to test whether TCR sequence diversity was altered and clonal T-cell expansion was caused by ivuxolimab. Of the 50 to 55 patients in dose escalation, about 20 had hepatocellular carcinoma, some 15 had melanoma, 9 had renal cell carcinoma and 9 had head and neck cancer. Intravenous ivuxolimab was administered to patients every 2 weeks at six dose levels: 0.01, 0.1, 0.3, 1.5, 3 and 10 mg/kg. The monotherapy dose-escalation portion (N of about 49 patients) of the phase I ivuxolimab trial is reported in the paper. Prior anti-PD-1, anti-PD-L1 or anti-CTLA-4 therapy was permitted, and checkpoint inhibitors had been received by roughly two fifths of dose-escalation patients. Three dose-escalation patients achieved partial responses, one with hepatocellular carcinoma and two with cutaneous melanoma. Beyond this particular receptor, the publication reports: After ivuxolimab, CD8+ T cells had more expanded clones than CD4+ T cells on average. Antigen specificity was not determined for the clonally expanded peripheral T cells. Clonal expansion of both CD4+ and CD8+ blood T cells was observed from baseline to week 6 at doses 0.1 to 3.0 mg/kg. Low levels of normalized T-cell clonal expansion were also seen in some patients who did not respond. In the 0.1-3.0 mg/kg groups, partial responders had among the lowest normalized peripheral clonal expansion, particularly in CD8+ T cells.

With respect to this clone: Its recognized antigen is unknown. No clone much larger than this one lies a single base away; base qualities are absent.

The trial excluded patients who had a history of autoimmune disease or who were on systemic immunosuppression. Peripheral blood for TCR sequencing was drawn from every dose cohort at baseline, at cycle 4 day 1 and at cycle 7 day 1. Samples came from an open-label, multicenter, first-in-human phase I dose-escalation trial of ivuxolimab. Adults with locally advanced or metastatic head and neck squamous cell, hepatocellular, melanoma or renal cell carcinoma were enrolled in the trial. Before TCR sequencing, CD4+ and CD8+ T cells were separately sorted from peripheral blood. Genomic DNA was isolated from the sorted cells so that the TCRbeta CDR3 region could be sequenced. The immunoSEQ Assay was used to sequence the TCRbeta CDR3 regions. TCRdb provides this immuneACCESS table in a form limited to in-frame rearrangements. Some clones are lacking; in checked studies, under half of them reflect an unresolved V gene, and why the rest are absent is not known. This sample holds 74,000 or so clones; roughly 86% were observed only once. Of the sample, around 2% falls within the top ten clones.

The sample in question was CD4+ or CD8+ T cells sorted from blood, obtained in a trial of the OX40 agonist ivuxolimab. The receptor's source is an adult with an advanced solid tumor such as melanoma, head and neck, liver or kidney cancer.

The CDR3 region has the sequence CASSGGQGRGGYTF. The bases read TGTGCCAGCAGCGGGGGACAGGGAAGAGGTGGCTACACCTTC. Recombination connected TRBV5-6 to TRBJ1-2; the central 9 bases match TRBD1. CDR1 and CDR2 are read off the germline V gene as SGHDT and YYEEEE. Including the terminal cysteine and phenylalanine, the CDR3 comprises 14 residues. The only DNA kept is the CDR3, 42 bases in frame from the first base. Trimming leaves V shorter by 4 bases and J shorter by 7 bases, with the junction holding 8 bases beyond the gene matches.